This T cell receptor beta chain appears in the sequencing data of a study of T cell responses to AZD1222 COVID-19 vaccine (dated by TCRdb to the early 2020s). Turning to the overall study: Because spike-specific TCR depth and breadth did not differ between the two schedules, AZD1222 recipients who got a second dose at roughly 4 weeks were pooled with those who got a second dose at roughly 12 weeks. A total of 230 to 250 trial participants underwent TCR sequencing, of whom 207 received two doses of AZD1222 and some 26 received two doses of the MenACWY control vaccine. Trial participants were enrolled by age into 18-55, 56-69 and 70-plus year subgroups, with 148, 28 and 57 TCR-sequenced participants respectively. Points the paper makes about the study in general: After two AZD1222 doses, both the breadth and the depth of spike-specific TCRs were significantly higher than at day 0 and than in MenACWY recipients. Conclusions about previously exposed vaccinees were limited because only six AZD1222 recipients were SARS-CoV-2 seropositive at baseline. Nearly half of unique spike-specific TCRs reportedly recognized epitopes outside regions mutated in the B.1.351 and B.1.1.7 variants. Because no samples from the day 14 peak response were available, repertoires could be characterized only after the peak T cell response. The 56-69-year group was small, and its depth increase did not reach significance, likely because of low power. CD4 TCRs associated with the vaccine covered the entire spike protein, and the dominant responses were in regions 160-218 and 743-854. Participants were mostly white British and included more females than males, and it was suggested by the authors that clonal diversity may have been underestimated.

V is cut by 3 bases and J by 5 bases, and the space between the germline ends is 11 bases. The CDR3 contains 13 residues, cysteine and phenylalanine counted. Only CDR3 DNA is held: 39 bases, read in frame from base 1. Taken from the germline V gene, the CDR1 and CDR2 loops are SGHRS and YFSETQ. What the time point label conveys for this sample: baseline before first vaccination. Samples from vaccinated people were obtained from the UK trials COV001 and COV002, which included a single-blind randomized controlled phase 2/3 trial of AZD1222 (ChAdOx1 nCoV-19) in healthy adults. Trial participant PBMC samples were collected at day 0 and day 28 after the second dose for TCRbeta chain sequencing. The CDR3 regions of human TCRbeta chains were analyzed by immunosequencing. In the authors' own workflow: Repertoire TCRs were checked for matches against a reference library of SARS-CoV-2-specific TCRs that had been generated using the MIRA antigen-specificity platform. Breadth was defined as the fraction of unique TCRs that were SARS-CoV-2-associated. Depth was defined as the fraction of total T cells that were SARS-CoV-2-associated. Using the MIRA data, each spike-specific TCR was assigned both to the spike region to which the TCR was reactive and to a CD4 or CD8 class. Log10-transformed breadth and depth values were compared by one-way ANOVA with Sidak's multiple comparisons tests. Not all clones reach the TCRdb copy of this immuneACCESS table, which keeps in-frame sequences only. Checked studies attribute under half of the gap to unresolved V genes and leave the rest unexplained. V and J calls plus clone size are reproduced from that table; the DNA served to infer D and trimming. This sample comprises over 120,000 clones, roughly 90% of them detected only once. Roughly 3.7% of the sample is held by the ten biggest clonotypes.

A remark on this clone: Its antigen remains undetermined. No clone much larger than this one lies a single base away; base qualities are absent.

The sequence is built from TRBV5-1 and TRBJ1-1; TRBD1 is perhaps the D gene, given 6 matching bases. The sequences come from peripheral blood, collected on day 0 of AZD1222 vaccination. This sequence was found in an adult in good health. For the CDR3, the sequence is CASSSQGGTEAFF. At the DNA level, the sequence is TGCGCCAGCAGCTCACAGGGTGGGACTGAAGCTTTCTTT.